This TCR beta chain was retrieved from a study of T cell changes during pregnancy in multiple sclerosis. The repertoire was sequenced with immunoSEQ multiplex PCR; TCRdb's copy has only in-frame clones and lacks some. The sample lists around 77,000 clones, 75% to 95% occurring once. V gave up 2 bases and J gave up 7 bases, with 18 bases separating them. CDR1 and CDR2 (germline): SGHRS, YFSETQ. CDR3 length: 15 amino acids. In its sample, this clone was seen once. The sequence came from a female donor in good health, enrolled as a control in a pregnancy study. The rearrangement links TRBV5-1 to TRBJ1-2; D remains unclear. The material was peripheral blood, obtained in the third trimester of pregnancy. CDR3 sequence (DNA): TGCGCCAGCAGCTTTGATGATAGTGGTTTGTTTGGCTACACCTTC. Residues: CASSFDDSGLFGYTF.